The T cell receptor (beta chain) described here comes from a study of blood T cell repertoires in COVID-19. At the level of the study: Nucleic acid was either cDNA or gDNA, and it came from T cells, B-cell-depleted T cells, or PBMCs.

The CDR3 is 15 residues long. Germline V gene data show CDR1 as KGHSH and CDR2 as LQKENI. Trimming took off 5 bases at V and 2 bases at J, with 15 bases between the two ends. TCRdb's copy holds only in-frame clones and misses some; the assay was immunoSEQ multiplex PCR. The data show about 70,000 clones, approximately 86% seen once. The sequence derives from a human donor in a cohort sampled during active COVID-19. Sequenced: peripheral blood. J is TRBJ1-2 and V is TRBV18, with D possibly matching TRBD1 (6 bases). CDR3 nucleotide sequence: TGTGCCAGCTCATACAGCCCGGGGGGCAACTATGGCTACACCTTC. The encoded protein is CASSYSPGGNYGYTF. The complete variable domain, with remaining parts taken from reference TRBV18 and TRBJ1-2, reads NAGVMQNPRHLVRRRGQEARLRCSPMKGHSHVYWYRQLPEEGLKFMVYLQKENIIDESGMPKERFSAEFPKEGPSILRIQQVVRGDSAAYFCASSYSPGGNYGYTFGSGTRLTVV.